This T cell receptor beta chain was retrieved from a study of preoperative IRX-2 immunotherapy in early breast cancer. This CDR3 is built from 16 residues. The trim removed 1 base at V and 0 bases at J, leaving 8 bases unmatched. Germline V gene data show CDR1 as SQVTM and CDR2 as ANQGSEA. Assay used: immunoSEQ multiplex PCR; TCRdb lists only in-frame clones, some missing. The sample comprises some 99,000 clones, 86% of which are singletons, and roughly 2% rests with the top ten. Described treatment: preoperative locoregional IRX-2 cytokine immunotherapy. This sequence originates from a human donor with breast cancer. Source: tumor tissue, taken after IRX-2 immunotherapy. V is TRBV29-1 and J is TRBJ1-2; 7 bases map to TRBD1. CDR3 DNA sequence: TGCAGCGTTGAAGTTTGGGACAGACAAACTAACTATGGCTACACCTTC. It encodes CSVEVWDRQTNYGYTF. The full variable domain, with the rest looked up from reference TRBV29-1 and TRBJ1-2, is SAVISQKPSRDICQRGTSLTIQCQVDSQVTMMFWYRQQPGQSLTLIATANQGSEATYESGFVIDKFPISRPNLTFSTLTVSNMSPEDSSIYLCSVEVWDRQTNYGYTFGSGTRLTVV.